The 21 T cell receptor beta chains given below trace back to one sample, sequenced in a study of Graves' ophthalmopathy and Graves' hyperthyroidism. RNA served as the template for amplifying TCR beta CDR3 regions. HTBI primers were employed in first-round RT-PCR, then a second-round multiplex PCR followed. TCRdb re-analysed the multiplex PCR reads in MiXCR, keeping a single row per CDR3 protein. The sample consists of around 1.1 million distinct CDR3 sequences, roughly 35% of them appearing once. Sequences were obtained from peripheral blood or thyroid tissue (not recorded which). The receptors derive from an adult man with Graves' hyperthyroidism.

This clonotype came up many times. The chain couples TRBV7-2 to TRBJ1-6; 7 positions agree with TRBD1. Germline-derived CDR1 and CDR2 are SGHTA and FQGNSA. V was pared by 2 bases and J by 6 bases, with 4 bases of the junction left unmatched. The CDR3 is made up of 15 amino acids. CDR3 DNA: TGTGCCAGCAGCTTAACAGGGGAGCTTAATTCACCCCTCCACTTT. Translation gives CASSLTGELNSPLHF.

This clonotype occurred many times. The chain uses TRBV5-1 and TRBJ1-1; perhaps TRBD1 as D (5 bases). The V gene lost 0 bases and the J gene lost 2 bases, with 11 bases spanning the gap. Germline CDR1 and CDR2: SGHRS and YFSETQ. The CDR3 is 15 amino acids. This CDR3 reads CASSLGGSFNTEAFF. The DNA for the CDR3 is TGCGCCAGCAGCTTGGGGGGGAGCTTCAACACTGAAGCTTTCTTT.

This clonotype was seen only a few times. This chain uses TRBV29-1 with TRBJ2-5; 8 bases map to TRBD2. CDR3 length: 14 residues. Germline V lookup: CDR1 SQVTM, CDR2 ANQGSEA. V trimming: 4 bases; J trimming: 5 bases; junction bases outside the gene matches: 9. The CDR3 reads CSVAAGTSDETQYF. The CDR3 nucleotides read TGCAGCGTTGCGGCCGGGACTAGTGATGAGACCCAGTACTTC.

Comments on this clonotype: Relative to the germline gene, one junction end is altered; a read error may explain this. V usage is TRBV7-9 and J usage is TRBJ2-7; either TRBD1 or TRBD2 may supply D (5 bases each). This CDR3 is built from 14 residues. Germline V lookup: CDR1 SEHNR, CDR2 FQNEAQ (reference sequence). Here the CDR3 DNA reads TGTGTCAGCAGCCCCACGGGACGGTCCTACGAGCAGTACTTC. Translation: CVSSPTGRSYEQYF.

The sample holds one count of this clonotype. The chain has TRBV7-2 and TRBJ1-2, with TRBD1 as a possible D gene (5 bases). Germline V gene data show CDR1 as SGHTA and CDR2 as FQGNSA. V lost 4 bases to trimming and J lost 2 bases, with 17 bases between them. The CDR3 runs 16 residues. In DNA form, the CDR3 reads TGTGCCAGCAGCTGCAAAGGACAAGCAAAAAACTATGGCTACACCTTC. Protein product: CASSCKGQAKNYGYTF. The variable domain in full, with the rest retrieved from reference TRBV7-2 and TRBJ1-2, is GAGVSQSPSNKVTEKGKDVELRCDPISGHTALYWYRQSLGQGLEFLIYFQGNSAPDKSGLPSDRFSAERTGGSVSTLTIQRTQQEDSAVYLCASSCKGQAKNYGYTFGSGTRLTVV.

In its sample, this clonotype was seen many times. The CDR3 DNA follows: TGTGCCAGCAGCCCCGGGACAGCCAAGAACACTGAAGCTTTCTTT. Translating it yields CASSPGTAKNTEAFF. The chain couples TRBV13 to TRBJ1-1, with 7 bases that match TRBD1. V dropped 5 bases and J dropped 1; count of bases not matched to a gene: 7. Germline CDR1 PRHDT, CDR2 FYEKMQ (reference sequence). This CDR3 comprises 15 residues.

This sequence joins TRBV7-2 and TRBJ1-1; D is possibly TRBD1 (5 bases). The V end was cut by 4 bases, the J end by 1 base, with 16 bases between. Per germline, CDR1 SGHTA and CDR2 FQGNSA. The CDR3 loop spans 16 amino acids. As DNA, the CDR3 is TGTGCCAGCAGCTCCCGCCAGGGTCAGGCGAACACTGAAGCTTTCTTT. Its protein is CASSSRQGQANTEAFF.

This clonotype appeared many times. The CDR3 sequence: CASSLDGRTEAFF. In DNA, the CDR3 is TGTGCCAGCAGCTTAGATGGGAGGACTGAAGCTTTCTTT. The genes are TRBV7-9 and TRBJ1-1, with D unresolved. Germline values: CDR1 SEHNR, CDR2 FQNEAQ (reference sequence). This CDR3 has 13 amino acids. V was pared by 1 base and J by 5 bases, with 8 bases between. Complete variable domain (other parts from reference TRBV7-9 and TRBJ1-1): DTGVSQNPRHKITKRGQNVTFRCDPISEHNRLYWYRQTLGQGPEFLTYFQNEAQLEKSRLLSDRFSAERPKGSFSTLEIQRTEQGDSAMYLCASSLDGRTEAFFGQGTRLTVV.

The rearrangement uses TRBV19 and TRBJ1-2; no definite D call. Trimming took 9 bases from V and 3 from J, leaving 11 bases between them. The CDR3 has 12 residues. Germline CDR1 reads LNHDA; CDR2 reads SQIVND (reference sequence). The CDR3 DNA sequence: TGTGCCAGGAGGGCGTATCACTATGGCTACACCTTC. Its protein product is CARRAYHYGYTF. The full variable domain, in which reference TRBV19 and TRBJ1-2 provide the parts outside the CDR3, is DGGITQSPKYLFRKEGQNVTLSCEQNLNHDAMYWYRQDPGQGLRLIYYSQIVNDFQKGDIAEGYSVSREKKESFPLTVTSAQKNPTAFYLCARRAYHYGYTFGSGTRLTVV.

Notes on this clonotype: A much larger clonotype is one base distant, so this may be a read error. The chain couples TRBV9 to TRBJ2-5; TRBD2 agrees at 9 bases. This CDR3 comprises 16 residues. Germline V CDR1 and CDR2: SGDLS, YYNGEE. The chain's CDR3 is CAGSSGIAGVMETQYF. The DNA of the CDR3 is TGTGCCGGCAGCTCAGGAATAGCGGGAGTGATGGAGACCCAGTACTTC.

The chain joins TRBV29-1 to TRBJ2-7, with D tentatively TRBD1 (6 bases). Germline V CDR1 and CDR2: SQVTM, ANQGSEA. This CDR3 spans 13 amino acids. V lost 7 bases and J 7 bases, leaving 20 bases between the germline ends. CDR3 loop: CSAAVQGLGEQYF. Written as DNA, the CDR3 is TGCAGCGCCGCAGTACAGGGCTTAGGAGAGCAGTACTTC.

The genes are TRBV7-9 and TRBJ2-7; 8 nucleotides agree with TRBD2. Germline loops: CDR1 SEHNR, CDR2 FQNEAQ (reference sequence). Trimming removed 8 bases from V and 2 bases from J; junction bases left unmatched: 5. This CDR3 contains 13 residues. Here the CDR3 reads CASGSGRAYEQYF. In DNA, the CDR3 is TGTGCCAGCGGCTCCGGGAGGGCCTACGAGCAGTACTTC. Full variable domain (missing parts from reference TRBV7-9 and TRBJ2-7): DTGVSQNPRHKITKRGQNVTFRCDPISEHNRLYWYRQTLGQGPEFLTYFQNEAQLEKSRLLSDRFSAERPKGSFSTLEIQRTEQGDSAMYLCASGSGRAYEQYFGPGTRLTVT.

Ten or more counts support this clonotype. This chain links TRBV5-8 with TRBJ1-1; D perhaps matches TRBD1 (5 bases). V dropped 3 bases and J dropped 3 bases, with 9 bases sitting between them. The CDR3 contains 13 residues. CDR1 SGHTS and CDR2 YDEGEE come from the germline V gene. The CDR3 loop is CASSSRGDTEAFF. CDR3 coding DNA: TGTGCCAGCAGCTCGCGAGGGGACACTGAAGCTTTCTTT.

This clonotype was seen repeatedly, ten times or more. This chain connects TRBV25-1 to TRBJ1-2, with D tentatively TRBD1 (5 bases). Trimming took off 2 bases at V and 4 bases at J, with 14 bases between the two ends. The germline gives CDR1 MGHDK, CDR2 SYGVNS. CDR3 length: 15 residues. The CDR3: CASSESRRGIYGYTF. The CDR3 coding sequence is TGTGCCAGCAGTGAAAGCCGCCGGGGGATCTATGGCTACACCTTC.

This clonotype was found a few times. The rearrangement links TRBV7-2 to TRBJ1-1; D might be TRBD1 (5 bases). The V gene's germline CDR1 is SGHTA and CDR2 FQGNSA. Trimming left V 3 bases short and J 0 bases short, with 8 bases between. The CDR3 is made up of 14 amino acids. This CDR3 is CASSFDRMNTEAFF. The CDR3 DNA sequence: TGTGCCAGCAGCTTTGACAGAATGAACACTGAAGCTTTCTTT. Supplemented by reference TRBV7-2 and TRBJ1-1, the full variable domain reads GAGVSQSPSNKVTEKGKDVELRCDPISGHTALYWYRQSLGQGLEFLIYFQGNSAPDKSGLPSDRFSAERTGGSVSTLTIQRTQQEDSAVYLCASSFDRMNTEAFFGQGTRLTVV.

This clonotype was picked up many times. The genes are TRBV29-1 and TRBJ2-7; TRBD2 matches 14 bases. This CDR3 has 16 amino acids. V shed 6 bases, J shed 2 bases, and the junction held 9 bases outside the gene matches. CDR1 and CDR2 from the germline V gene are SQVTM and ANQGSEA. CDR3 nucleotide sequence: TGCAGCGTCTCGGGACTAGCGGGAGCGGCCCCCTACGAGCAGTACTTC. Its translation: CSVSGLAGAAPYEQYF.

This chain connects TRBV12-3 or TRBV12-4 to TRBJ1-1; D not certain. Trimming stripped 3 bases from V and 1 base from J, with 15 bases between. This CDR3 has 16 residues. The CDR3 reads CASSFVRTVENTEAFF. The CDR3, as DNA: TGTGCCAGCAGTTTCGTAAGGACGGTTGAGAACACTGAAGCTTTCTTT.

CDR3 loop: CAISPPVVKRNTGELFF. Here the CDR3 DNA reads TGTGCCATCAGCCCCCCGGTCGTTAAGCGAAACACCGGGGAGCTGTTTTTT. The chain has TRBV10-3 and TRBJ2-2; D is ambiguous. The CDR3 length is 17 residues. Trimming removed 6 bases from V and 2 bases from J, with 19 bases in between. Germline assignment: CDR1 ENHRY and CDR2 SYGVKD.

On this clonotype: Possible read error: a much larger clone is one base away. V usage is TRBV20-1 and J usage is TRBJ2-5, with D possibly being TRBD1 or TRBD2 (5 bases each). The CDR3 loop spans 16 amino acids. Looked up from germline, CDR1 is DFQATT and CDR2 is SNEGSKA (reference sequence). DNA for the CDR3: TGCAGTGCGAAGCACGGGGTGGGCAGGGAGTCGGAGACCCCGTACTTC. Translation gives CSAKHGVGRESETPYF.

About this clonotype: The junction departs from the called germline gene at one end, perhaps through a read error. The J gene is TRBJ1-2, the V gene TRBV10-3, with TRBD1 identical over 7 bases. CDR3 length equals 14 residues. The germline gives CDR1 ENHRY, CDR2 SYGVKD. The CDR3 DNA is TGTGCCAGCAGTGATGACAGGGCCCCATGGGGCTACACCTTC. Protein product: CASSDDRAPWGYTF.

This clonotype has ten or more counts. This chain links TRBV20-1 with TRBJ1-2; D uncertain. The CDR3 spans 13 residues. Per germline, CDR1 DFQATT and CDR2 SNEGSKA (reference sequence). Trimming took off 5 bases at V and 5 bases at J, with 15 bases between the two ends. The CDR3 region has the DNA TGCAGTGCTGTCCGGGGAGGCTCGTATGGCTACACCTTC. It encodes CSAVRGGSYGYTF.